The text below deals with one T cell receptor beta chain. Its matching antigen is unknown. Primers: 60 Vbeta forward and 13 Jbeta reverse. Methods used by the authors: Unique TCR beta chains numbered 60 million to 100 million in a later analysis, with 10 million to 14 million shared. Generated by immunoSEQ multiplex PCR, the TCRdb table keeps only in-frame clones and is missing some. From that table come the V and J calls and clone size; the DNA was used to work out D and trimming. The sample includes about 130,000 clones, around three quarters seen only once; the top ten take less than 15%. The data were taken from a study of cytomegalovirus exposure and HLA in healthy donors. The CDR3 has 15 residues. V was cut by 0 bases and J by 2 bases, with 6 bases left in between. In germline, CDR1 is SGDLS, CDR2 YYNGEE. Study-wide results and limits: Later, an analysis found that common viral pathogens appeared to be linked with several of the most significant clusters. Productive rates of about 87% or about 30% were seen for most TCR beta V segments in an earlier analysis.

This clonotype originated in a woman in her sixties or seventies in good health and CMV-seropositive. The sample consisted of PBMCs. The chain uses TRBV9 and TRBJ1-6; D not certain. The CDR3 loop reads CASSVDSTYNSPLHF. CDR3 nucleotides: TGTGCCAGCAGCGTAGATTCCACCTATAATTCACCCCTCCACTTT. Looking up the rest from reference TRBV9 and TRBJ1-6 gives the full variable domain: DSGVTQTPKHLITATGQRVTLRCSPRSGDLSVYWYQQSLDQGLQFLIQYYNGEERAKGNILERFSAQQFPDLHSELNLSSLELGDSALYFCASSVDSTYNSPLHFGNGTRLTVT.